Listed below are T cell receptor beta chains from one sample, sequenced in a study of identical twins. TCRdb re-called the 5' RACE reads through MiXCR, storing one row per CDR3 protein. The sample lists approximately 890,000 distinct CDR3 sequences; roughly an eighth were seen once. Another study also made use of these data, one on yellow fever vaccine responses in identical twins.

The source material was PBMCs. These receptors originate from a woman aged 18-29 years in good health. CDR3s include the opening cysteine and the closing phenylalanine or tryptophan. D genes are given only for firm matches. Clone size appears in some rows only: once, few, many, or a class for an expanded clone.

j_call v_call clone_size d_call cdr3_aa cdr3_nt
TRBJ1-1 TRBV18 many - CASSPGIGTEAFF TGTGCCAGCTCACCAGGGATCGGGACTGAAGCTTTCTTT
TRBJ2-1 TRBV20-1 few - CSASAVIFSSYNEQFF TGCAGTGCTAGCGCGGTCATATTTAGCTCCTACAATGAGCAGTTCTTC
TRBJ2-3 TRBV28 many - CASRSNVEDTQYF TGTGCCAGCAGATCGAATGTTGAAGATACGCAGTATTTT
TRBJ2-6 TRBV27 - - CASSQEGSSGANVLTF TGTGCCAGCAGTCAGGAGGGGAGCTCTGGGGCCAACGTCCTGACTTTC
TRBJ2-4 TRBV28 few TRBD1 CASSPTPGGTGPTNIQYF TGTGCCAGCAGTCCCACCCCCGGTGGGACAGGCCCTACAAACATTCAGTACTTC
TRBJ2-3 TRBV20-1 - TRBD1 CSASDIRQGGTDTQYF TGCAGTGCTTCCGATATCCGACAGGGGGGCACAGATACGCAGTATTTT
TRBJ2-3 TRBV7-2 few - CASSLLAGTSTDTQYF TGTGCCAGCAGCTTATTGGCGGGGACTAGCACAGATACGCAGTATTTT
TRBJ1-6 TRBV27 few - CASMNYNSPLHF TGTGCCAGTATGAATTATAATTCACCCCTCCACTTT
TRBJ2-3 TRBV12-3/TRBV12-4 few TRBD1 CASSLTGDGTDTQYF TGTGCCAGCAGTCTAACAGGGGATGGAACAGATACGCAGTATTTT
TRBJ2-7 TRBV5-1 - TRBD2 CASSKSGTSEFSYEQYF TGCGCCAGCAGCAAATCCGGGACTAGCGAGTTTTCCTACGAGCAGTACTTC
TRBJ2-5 TRBV28 few - CASSFFGQLQETQYF -
TRBJ2-6 TRBV21-1 few - CASSKTFGGCGANVLTF TGTGCCAGCAGCAAAACATTCGGGGGCTGTGGGGCCAACGTCCTGACTTTC
TRBJ2-3 TRBV11-1 - - CASSSTGTYWGPTTDTQYF TGTGCCAGCAGCTCTACCGGGACTTATTGGGGCCCCACCACAGATACGCAGTATTTT
TRBJ2-3 TRBV24-1 few - CATSAGGGADTQYF TGTGCCACCAGTGCGGGAGGGGGCGCAGATACGCAGTATTTT
TRBJ2-7 TRBV18 few - CASSPGAGGYEQYF TGTGCCAGCTCACCAGGAGCCGGGGGCTACGAGCAGTACTTC
TRBJ2-1 TRBV12-5 many - CASGLDRTSYNEQFF TGTGCTAGTGGTTTGGACCGGACCTCGTACAATGAGCAGTTCTTC
TRBJ2-2 TRBV28 many TRBD1 CASSSPGQVRNTGELFF TGTGCCAGCAGCTCCCCCGGACAGGTCAGGAACACCGGGGAGCTGTTTTTT
TRBJ2-7 TRBV5-1 - - CASSWRTAFYEQYF TGCGCCAGCAGCTGGAGGACGGCTTTCTACGAGCAGTACTTC
TRBJ2-5 TRBV5-1 - - CASSLATWTFYTETQYF TGCGCCAGCAGCTTGGCAACCTGGACTTTTTATACAGAGACCCAGTACTTC
TRBJ1-2 TRBV18 few - CASSDTYGYTF TGTGCCAGCTCCGATACGTATGGCTACACCTTC
TRBJ1-1 TRBV28 - - CATTTAGPEAFF TGTGCCACCACCACAGCCGGCCCTGAAGCTTTCTTT
TRBJ1-1 TRBV12-3/TRBV12-4 - - CASSYEGTLYGDTEAFF TGTGCCAGCTCTTACGAGGGGACCCTGTACGGGGACACTGAAGCTTTCTTT
TRBJ2-1 TRBV12-3/TRBV12-4 many - CASSLWGLVNEQFF TGTGCCAGCAGTTTATGGGGTCTTGTGAATGAGCAGTTCTTC
TRBJ2-7 TRBV6-1 few TRBD2 CASSPGVAGTYEQYF TGTGCCAGCAGCCCCGGGGTAGCGGGAACATACGAGCAGTACTTC
TRBJ2-3 TRBV28 few TRBD2 CASSFERGGPTDTQYF TGTGCCAGCAGTTTTGAGCGGGGGGGCCCGACAGATACGCAGTATTTT
TRBJ2-3 TRBV11-2 - TRBD2 CASSATFGLASQYF TGTGCCAGCAGCGCAACATTCGGACTAGCATCGCAGTATTTT
TRBJ2-2 TRBV7-2 many - CASSLKNTGELFF TGTGCCAGCAGCTTAAAGAACACCGGGGAGCTGTTTTTT
TRBJ2-5 TRBV29-1 few - CSVESGSETQYF TGCAGCGTTGAATCGGGTTCCGAGACCCAGTACTTC
TRBJ2-3 TRBV18 few TRBD1 CASSVGQGASDTQYF TGTGCCAGCTCAGTCGGACAGGGGGCATCAGATACGCAGTATTTT
TRBJ2-7 TRBV18 - - CASSRDSSGLLYEQYF TGTGCCAGCTCTCGCGACTCGTCGGGACTCCTCTACGAGCAGTACTTC
TRBJ1-1 TRBV7-9 - - CASSHTGLGNTEAFF TGTGCCAGCAGTCATACAGGGTTAGGGAACACTGAAGCTTTCTTT